The clone carrying this T cell receptor beta chain was counted a few times. Germline values: CDR1 SGHNT, CDR2 YYREEE (reference sequence). V shed 2 bases and J shed 8 bases, with 16 bases lying between them. The CDR3 loop spans 15 amino acids. The sample originates from a study of tissue T cells after allogeneic stem cell transplantation. Libraries were prepared by immunoSEQ multiplex PCR; TCRdb keeps only in-frame clonotypes and omits some of them. The sample has several thousand clones; roughly 79% are singletons. This TCR was recovered from a male patient at least 60 years old with steroid-refractory graft-versus-host disease after an allogeneic stem cell transplant. Some T cells may be provided by the graft donor. The V call is TRBV5-4, the J call TRBJ1-4; D gene unclear. Sample: skin, taken at autopsy. CDR3 DNA sequence: TGTGCCAGCAGCTTAGGTCCAGATGCTGGGGAAAAACTGTTTTTT. Its protein product is CASSLGPDAGEKLFF.